There are many counts of the clone carrying this T cell receptor beta chain. The antigen remains unidentified. V was trimmed by 6 bases and J by 4 bases, leaving 10 bases between them. The CDR3 covers 12 residues. CDR1 and CDR2 (germline): SGDLS, YYNGEE. TCR cDNA was made by 5'RACE template switching, adding a universal primer site and UMIs. TCRdb re-derived calls from the 5' RACE reads in MiXCR, one entry per CDR3 protein. Of some 260,000 distinct CDR3 sequences listed, roughly 4.8% are singletons. This entry belongs to a study of T cells after yellow fever vaccination. Study results and caveats: Weaker overall, the secondary response nonetheless peaked faster (day 5 versus 15).

The V and J genes are TRBV9 and TRBJ1-2; D unclear. The sequence came from a man aged 18-30 years who received the YFV17D yellow fever vaccine. The sample was CD4+ T cells sorted from PBMCs, taken on the day of the yellow fever booster vaccination. As DNA, the CDR3 is TGTGCCAGCACCCGGACGCTCTATGGCTACACCTTC. Its translation: CASTRTLYGYTF.